Sequencing of this T cell receptor beta chain was carried out in a study of blood T cell repertoires in COVID-19. Study details: Acute and convalescent COVID-19 specimens originated in the United States, Italy and Spain. T cells, B-cell-depleted T cells, or PBMCs supplied cDNA or gDNA.

Followed over time, Seattle patients had been enrolled while infection was active. In the original analysis: Amplifying reference gene primers gave estimates of nucleated cell counts. TCRdb's table, derived via immunoSEQ multiplex PCR, lists solely in-frame clones and lacks some. That table furnishes V, J and clone size, whereas the DNA furnished D and trimming. The data contain over 450,000 clones, roughly nine tenths of them singletons. V lost 6 bases and J 8 bases, leaving 19 bases between the germline ends. The germline gives CDR1 SQVTM, CDR2 ANQGSEA. The CDR3 is made up of 13 amino acids. The TCR comes from a woman in her forties or fifties with COVID-19, enrolled during active disease. The V and J genes are TRBV29-1 and TRBJ1-2, with D perhaps TRBD1 (5 bases). The specimen was peripheral blood. Written as DNA, the CDR3 is TGCAGCGTCGGCAGTCTCCCGGAGGGGGGCTACACCTTC. It is translated as CSVGSLPEGGYTF.